The next 7 T cell receptor beta chains were all read from a single sample in a study of a mutant IDH1 vaccine in newly diagnosed glioma. Libraries were prepared by immunoSEQ multiplex PCR; TCRdb keeps only in-frame clonotypes and omits some of them. The sample lists some 100,000 clones, 83% occurring once. Time point meaning: baseline, week 1 (first vaccination visit). Treatment in this sample: pre-vaccination baseline after standard-of-care therapy. The input for sequencing was PBMCs, taken from a glioma patient treated with radiotherapy, temozolomide or both. These receptors were obtained from a woman in her 50s with glioma.

The chain carries TRBV2 and TRBJ1-2; D not certain. Deletions cut 6 bases from V and 0 bases from J, with 8 bases between. This CDR3 has 13 amino acids. CDR1 and CDR2 from the germline V gene are SNHLY and FYNNEI. CDR3 protein: CASRHSSNYGYTF. Here the CDR3 DNA reads TGTGCCAGCAGACATTCCTCTAACTATGGCTACACCTTC.

The V call is TRBV5-1, the J call TRBJ2-3; D uncertain. Trimming cost V 4 bases and J 0 bases, with 12 bases left between them. The CDR3 loop spans 15 amino acids. From germline, CDR1 is SGHRS and CDR2 YFSETQ. This CDR3 reads CASSRLGSSTDTQYF. CDR3 in DNA: TGCGCCAGCAGCCGCCTGGGCTCTAGCACAGATACGCAGTATTTT.

This clone was observed once. The chain recombines TRBV19 with TRBJ1-1, with D unclear. Trimming took 3 bases from V and 1 from J, leaving 12 bases between them. Germline CDR1 LNHDA, CDR2 SQIVND (reference sequence). The CDR3 has 15 residues. The CDR3 here is CASSISGVGNTEAFF. CDR3 nucleotides: TGTGCCAGTAGTATTTCTGGGGTTGGGAACACTGAAGCTTTCTTT.

V usage is TRBV19 and J usage is TRBJ1-2; 9 bases match TRBD1. Germline values: CDR1 LNHDA, CDR2 SQIVND (reference sequence). CDR3 length equals 16 residues. V dropped 5 bases and J dropped 0; count of bases not matched to a gene: 7. CDR3: CASSASTGGANYGYTF. CDR3 sequence (DNA): TGTGCCAGTAGTGCCTCGACAGGGGGGGCTAACTATGGCTACACCTTC.

This sequence joins TRBV6-1 and TRBJ2-3, with 7 positions matching TRBD1. The germline V gene has CDR1 MNHNS and CDR2 SASEGT. V was pared by 7 bases and J by 4 bases, with 8 bases of the junction left unmatched. The CDR3 extends over 14 amino acids. DNA for the CDR3: TGTGCCAGCAACCATGGACAGGTTGCAGATACGCAGTATTTT. Amino acid sequence: CASNHGQVADTQYF.

This rearrangement joins TRBV27 to TRBJ1-5, with a possible D match to TRBD1 (5 bases). Between the trimmed V and J ends, which lost 7 bases and 7 bases, there was a span of 20 bases. Germline lookup yields CDR1 MNHEY and CDR2 SMNVEV (reference sequence). The CDR3 extends over 15 amino acids. CDR3: CASTPMGGRRQPQHF. The CDR3 DNA follows: TGTGCCAGCACCCCTATGGGGGGGAGGAGACAGCCCCAGCATTTT.

J is TRBJ2-5 and V is TRBV30; 9 bases align to TRBD1. This CDR3 has 12 residues. V shed 3 bases and J 7 bases; nucleotides not matched to a gene: 3. The germline V gene has CDR1 GTSNPN and CDR2 SVGIG (reference sequence). The CDR3 DNA follows: TGTGCCTGGAGGGGGGGACAGGGGACCCAGTACTTC. Its translation is CAWRGGQGTQYF.